This TCR beta chain was recovered during a study of T cell responses to AZD1222 COVID-19 vaccine. Concerning this clone itself: Its antigen remains unidentified.

Germline CDR1 and CDR2: KGHSH and LQKENI. The V and J ends lost 6 bases and 8 bases respectively, with 22 bases between them. This CDR3 has 15 amino acids. Libraries were prepared by immunoSEQ multiplex PCR; TCRdb keeps only in-frame clonotypes and omits some of them. The sample includes approximately 180,000 clones, about nine tenths seen only once; the top ten take 2.5% to 3.5%. Study outcomes and limitations: Spike-specific TCRs gained breadth and depth after people received two AZD1222 doses. Repertoires in all cases were sampled only once the peak T cell response had passed. Spike was spanned by vaccine-associated CD4 TCRs, with dominance at 160-218 and 743-854. The donors showed a predominance of white British ancestry and of females, with possible underestimation of clonal diversity.

The TCR was taken from an adult in good health. The J gene is TRBJ1-2, the V gene TRBV18; D possibly corresponds to TRBD1 (5 bases). The sequenced sample was peripheral blood, obtained on day 0 of AZD1222 vaccination. In DNA form, the CDR3 reads TGTGCCAGCTCCCCAACAGCGGGGCGAGAGTTGGGCTACACCTTC. Protein: CASSPTAGRELGYTF.